The next 21 T cell receptor beta chains were all read from a single sample in a study of blood T cell repertoires in COVID-19. The repertoire was sequenced with immunoSEQ multiplex PCR; TCRdb's copy has only in-frame clones and lacks some. This sample has under 150,000 clones, with more than 65% found just once. The sequenced sample was peripheral blood. These receptor sequences come from a man over 45 with acute or convalescent COVID-19.

The chain recombines TRBV5-1 with TRBJ1-2; 7 nucleotides line up with TRBD1. In germline, CDR1 is SGHRS, CDR2 YFSETQ. This CDR3 region has 15 residues. Germline trimming cut 1 base from V and 8 bases from J; bases unmatched to any gene: 11. The CDR3 protein is CASSLSQGGNNGYTF. In nucleotides, the CDR3 is TGCGCCAGCAGCTTGTCCCAGGGGGGTAATAACGGCTACACCTTC.

The DNA of the CDR3 is TGTGCCAGCAGCTTAATGGACAGGGGAAAAAACTATGGCTACACCTTC. The encoded protein is CASSLMDRGKNYGYTF. V gene TRBV7-3 combines with J gene TRBJ1-2, with 9 bases fitting TRBD1. V lost 1 base, J lost 2 bases, and 5 bases stayed unmatched. The CDR3 loop spans 16 amino acids. Germline-derived CDR1 and CDR2 are SGHTA and FQGTGA.

The rearrangement links TRBV3-1 (or the pseudogene TRBV3-2) to TRBJ2-6; possibly TRBD2 for D (6 bases). The V and J ends lost 4 bases and 4 bases respectively, with 23 bases between them. CDR3 length: 19 amino acids. Germline V CDR1 and CDR2: LGHDT, YNNKEL (reference sequence). The CDR3 loop reads CASSPHPLGGLLGANVLTF. For the CDR3, the DNA is TGTGCCAGCAGCCCCCACCCGCTCGGGGGACTGCTGGGGGCCAACGTCCTGACTTTC.

The J gene is TRBJ2-3, the V gene TRBV9; 9 bases are shared with TRBD2. The CDR3 totals 16 residues. CDR1 is SGDLS, CDR2 YYNGEE, per germline. Unmatched junction bases numbered 12, after V lost 2 bases and J lost 8 bases. The CDR3 bases are TGTGCCAGCAGCGTTCCCCTGGGCGGGGGGGTAGGTACGCAGTATTTT. Protein product: CASSVPLGGGVGTQYF. Combining the CDR3 with reference TRBV9 and TRBJ2-3 gives the whole variable domain DSGVTQTPKHLITATGQRVTLRCSPRSGDLSVYWYQQSLDQGLQFLIQYYNGEERAKGNILERFSAQQFPDLHSELNLSSLELGDSALYFCASSVPLGGGVGTQYFGPGTRLTVL.

This chain uses TRBV15 with TRBJ2-1; 8 bases align to TRBD1. Germline V gives CDR1 LNHNV, CDR2 YYDKDF (reference sequence). The V gene end was trimmed by 3 bases and the J gene end by 10 bases; junction bases not matched to a gene: 11. The CDR3 has 15 amino acids. In nucleotides, the CDR3 is TGTGCCACCAGCAGCAACAGGGGGAGTTCTTGGGAGCAGTTCTTC. It specifies CATSSNRGSSWEQFF.

The rearrangement joins TRBV9 to TRBJ1-1; 7 bases match TRBD1. The V segment lost 4 bases and the J segment 3 bases; nucleotides outside the gene matches: 6. Germline V gene sequence: CDR1 SGDLS, CDR2 YYNGEE. The CDR3 extends over 14 amino acids. CDR3 DNA sequence: TGTGCCAGCAGCTACCGGGACAGCTACACTGAAGCTTTCTTT. It codes for CASSYRDSYTEAFF.

This clone was seen only once. The chain carries TRBV28 and TRBJ1-5; TRBD1 matches 8 bases. V lost 5 bases, J lost 7 bases, and 7 bases stayed unmatched. This CDR3 has 14 amino acids. Germline V gene data show CDR1 as MDHEN and CDR2 as SYDVKM. The CDR3 loop is CASSPWTGSQPQHF. CDR3 coding DNA: TGTGCCAGCAGTCCATGGACAGGGTCCCAGCCCCAGCATTTT.

This CDR3 is CASRYGRATEAFF. The DNA for the CDR3 is TGTGCCAGCAGATACGGGCGGGCGACTGAAGCTTTCTTT. The V call is TRBV6-5, the J call TRBJ1-1; no reliable D call. Trimming left V 6 bases short and J 5 bases short, with 13 bases between. The CDR3 consists of 13 residues. Germline loops: CDR1 MNHEY, CDR2 SVGAGI.

The V gene is TRBV16, the J gene TRBJ2-7, with 9 bases matching TRBD1. The CDR3 loop spans 14 amino acids. Germline CDR1 and CDR2: KGHSY and FQNENV. Trimming at V came to 1 base and at J to 6 bases, leaving 4 bases not matched to a gene. The CDR3 is CASSQLSTGGEQYV. In DNA, the CDR3 is TGTGCCAGCAGCCAATTATCGACAGGGGGCGAGCAGTACGTC.

The chain has TRBV2 and TRBJ1-4, with 9 bases matching TRBD1. The CDR3 consists of 15 residues. From germline, CDR1 is SNHLY and CDR2 FYNNEI. J lost 8 bases, V lost 6 bases, and 10 bases had no gene match. The CDR3 nucleotides are TGTGCCAGCAGGAAGGACAGGGGAAGCGGCGAAAAACTGTTTTTT. Protein: CASRKDRGSGEKLFF.

The rearrangement joins TRBV5-1 to TRBJ2-3; D not resolved. Germline CDR1 SGHRS, CDR2 YFSETQ. Trimming removed 3 bases from V and 6 bases from J, with 8 bases in between. The CDR3 contains 12 residues. In DNA, the CDR3 is TGCGCCAGCAGCTCGAACGGGGATACGCAGTATTTT. Its protein is CASSSNGDTQYF.

The CDR3: CATGGPVNEQFF. CDR3 nucleotide sequence: TGTGCTACCGGGGGTCCGGTCAATGAGCAGTTCTTC. The chain is built from TRBV27 and TRBJ2-1; D is possibly TRBD2 (6 bases). Germline CDR1 and CDR2: MNHEY and SMNVEV (reference sequence). The CDR3 sequence is 12 residues long.

The chain uses TRBV30 and TRBJ1-1; D is perhaps TRBD1 (6 bases). CDR1 and CDR2 (germline): GTSNPN, SVGIG (reference sequence). The CDR3 contains 12 residues. The germline V and J ends were trimmed by 7 bases and 6 bases, with 15 bases remaining between them. The CDR3 bases are TGTGCCTACGCAGGGGCTGGGGCTGAAGCTTTCTTT. Protein: CAYAGAGAEAFF.

V is TRBV11-2 and J is TRBJ1-2; D remains ambiguous. The CDR3 extends over 15 amino acids. The V end was cut by 4 bases, the J end by 4 bases, with 16 bases between. Per germline, CDR1 SGHAT and CDR2 FQNNGV. CDR3: CASSSTGYALYGYTF. In DNA form, the CDR3 reads TGTGCCAGCAGCTCCACGGGATACGCCCTCTATGGCTACACCTTC.

V is TRBV4-1 and J is TRBJ1-5; 7 bases map to TRBD1. The germline V gene encodes CDR1 MGHRA and CDR2 YSYEKL. This CDR3 is built from 14 residues. V lost 0 bases to trimming and J lost 11 bases; unmatched junction nucleotides: 7. This CDR3 reads CASSQDIRDSAQHF. Here the CDR3 DNA reads TGCGCCAGCAGCCAAGACATTCGGGACAGCGCCCAGCATTTT.

This chain joins TRBV15 and TRBJ2-7, with D unclear. V lost 0 bases and J lost 3, with 9 bases in between. Germline CDR1 reads LNHNV; CDR2 reads YYDKDF (reference sequence). The CDR3 sequence is 14 residues long. The CDR3 DNA reads TGTGCCACCAGCAGAGATAGCCTATTCTACGAGCAGTACTTC. Translating it yields CATSRDSLFYEQYF.

The CDR3 is CSVTGTGELFF. The CDR3 DNA sequence: TGCAGCGTCACGGGGACCGGGGAGCTGTTTTTT. This sequence joins TRBV29-1 and TRBJ2-2; D perhaps matches TRBD2 (5 bases). Trimming left V 6 bases short and J 5 bases short, with 7 bases between. Looked up from germline, CDR1 is SQVTM and CDR2 is ANQGSEA. CDR3 length: 11 residues.

The rearrangement links TRBV6-5 to TRBJ1-6; TRBD1 aligns across 8 bases. Per the germline V gene, CDR1 is MNHEY and CDR2 is SVGAGI. The CDR3 spans 14 residues. V was pared by 6 bases and J by 9 bases, with 7 bases of the junction left unmatched. As DNA, the CDR3 is TGTGCCAGCAGCTCGACAGGGGTCGGTTCACCCCTCCACTTT. This translates into CASSSTGVGSPLHF.

The chain combines TRBV20-1 with TRBJ1-1; D possibly corresponds to TRBD1 (6 bases). CDR3 length equals 14 residues. Trimming removed 3 bases at V and 5 bases at J, with 16 bases between. Germline CDR1 is DFQATT and CDR2 is SNEGSKA (reference sequence). The DNA of the CDR3 is TGCAGTGCTAGTGCGACAGGCCGATCGACTGAAGCTTTCTTT. Protein product: CSASATGRSTEAFF.

This rearrangement joins TRBV4-1 to TRBJ2-3; possible D gene TRBD1, 5 bases. Germline V CDR1 and CDR2: MGHRA, YSYEKL. This CDR3 is 17 amino acids long. V lost 1 base, J lost 6 bases, and 20 bases lay in between. The CDR3 spells CASSQALGRDPADTQYF. CDR3 DNA sequence: TGCGCCAGCAGCCAAGCCCTGGGCAGGGATCCTGCGGATACGCAGTATTTT.

V gene TRBV19 combines with J gene TRBJ1-2; no firm D call. From germline, CDR1 is LNHDA and CDR2 SQIVND (reference sequence). Trimming cost V 7 bases and J 5 bases, with 11 bases left between them. The CDR3 is 12 residues long. The CDR3 DNA is TGTGCCAGTACCACCGAGTCGTATGGCTACACCTTC. Translated, it gives CASTTESYGYTF.